This TCR beta chain came from a study of blood T cell repertoires in COVID-19. Study as a whole: Researchers got acute and convalescent COVID-19 samples from the United States, Italy and Spain. T cells, B-cell-depleted T cells, or PBMCs provided the cDNA or gDNA that served as material.

Original analysis: The assay estimated nucleated cells by amplifying reference gene primers. Only in-frame clones appear in the TCRdb table, and some are missing; sequencing was by immunoSEQ multiplex PCR. Clone size and the V and J calls come from that table; the DNA yielded D and trimming. The sample contains 200,000 to 250,000 clones, roughly 90% of which appear only once. The Seattle patients, enrolled during active infection, were followed longitudinally. Specimen: peripheral blood. The source of this sequence is a man aged 55-75 years with COVID-19, enrolled during active disease.

DNA of the CDR3: TGTGCCAGCAGCTTAAGGGGGACGGGCACTGAAGCTTTCTTT. Translation: CASSLRGTGTEAFF. The chain carries TRBV7-2 and TRBJ1-1; possibly TRBD1 for D (6 bases). CDR1 is SGHTA, CDR2 FQGNSA, per germline. The CDR3 runs to 14 residues. With 2 bases removed from V and 4 bases from J, the gap between germline ends came to 11 bases.